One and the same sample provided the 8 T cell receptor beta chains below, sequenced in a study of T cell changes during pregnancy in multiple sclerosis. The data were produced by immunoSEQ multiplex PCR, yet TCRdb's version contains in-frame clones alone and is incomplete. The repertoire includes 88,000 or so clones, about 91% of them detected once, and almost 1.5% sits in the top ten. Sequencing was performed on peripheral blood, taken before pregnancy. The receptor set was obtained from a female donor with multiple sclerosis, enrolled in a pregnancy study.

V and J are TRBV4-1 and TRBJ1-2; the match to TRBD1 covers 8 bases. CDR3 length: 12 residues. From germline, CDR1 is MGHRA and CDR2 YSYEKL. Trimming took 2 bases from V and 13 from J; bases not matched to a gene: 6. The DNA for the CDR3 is TGCGCCAGCAGCCAAACCAGGGGGCGACGCACCTTC. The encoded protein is CASSQTRGRRTF.

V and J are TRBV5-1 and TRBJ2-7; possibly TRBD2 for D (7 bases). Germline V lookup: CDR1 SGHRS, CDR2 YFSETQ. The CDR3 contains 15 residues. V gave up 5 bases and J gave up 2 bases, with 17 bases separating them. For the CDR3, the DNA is TGCGCCAGCAGGGCACTTGGGGGGGGCGCCTACGAGCAGTACTTC. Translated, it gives CASRALGGGAYEQYF.

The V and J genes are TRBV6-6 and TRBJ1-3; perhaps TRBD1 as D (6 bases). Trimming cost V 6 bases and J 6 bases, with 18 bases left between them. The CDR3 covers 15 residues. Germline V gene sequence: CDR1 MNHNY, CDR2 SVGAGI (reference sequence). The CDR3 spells CASRHLQGGENTIYF. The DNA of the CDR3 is TGTGCCAGCAGGCACCTACAGGGTGGAGAAAACACCATATATTTT.

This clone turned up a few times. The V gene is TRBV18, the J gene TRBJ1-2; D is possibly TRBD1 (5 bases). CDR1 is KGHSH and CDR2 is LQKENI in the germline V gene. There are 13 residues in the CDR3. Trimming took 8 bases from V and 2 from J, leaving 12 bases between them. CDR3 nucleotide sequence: TGTGCCAGCCCGTCCCCAGGGAACTATGGCTACACCTTC. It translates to CASPSPGNYGYTF.

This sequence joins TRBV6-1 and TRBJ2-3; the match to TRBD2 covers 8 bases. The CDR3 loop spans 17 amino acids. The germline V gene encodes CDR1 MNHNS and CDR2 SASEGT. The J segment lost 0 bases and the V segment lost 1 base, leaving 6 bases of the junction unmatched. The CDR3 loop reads CASSEGGSGVSTDTQYF. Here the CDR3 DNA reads TGTGCCAGCAGTGAAGGAGGTAGCGGGGTTAGCACAGATACGCAGTATTTT.

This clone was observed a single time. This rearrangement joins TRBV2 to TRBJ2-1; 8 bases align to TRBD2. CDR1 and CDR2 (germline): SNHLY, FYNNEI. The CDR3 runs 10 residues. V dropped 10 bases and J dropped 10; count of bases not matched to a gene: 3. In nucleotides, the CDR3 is TGTGCCACCGGGGGGGAAGAGCAGTTCTTC. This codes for CATGGEEQFF.

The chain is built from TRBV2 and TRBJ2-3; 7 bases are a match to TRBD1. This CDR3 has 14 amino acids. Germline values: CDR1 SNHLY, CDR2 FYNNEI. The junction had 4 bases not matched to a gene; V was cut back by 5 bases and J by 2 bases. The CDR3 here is CASSKDRATDTQYF. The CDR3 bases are TGTGCCAGCAGTAAAGACAGGGCCACAGATACGCAGTATTTT. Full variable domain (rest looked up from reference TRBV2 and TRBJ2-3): EPEVTQTPSHQVTQMGQEVILRCVPISNHLYFYWYRQILGQKVEFLVSFYNNEISEKSEIFDDQFSVERPDGSNFTLKIRSTKLEDSAMYFCASSKDRATDTQYFGPGTRLTVL.

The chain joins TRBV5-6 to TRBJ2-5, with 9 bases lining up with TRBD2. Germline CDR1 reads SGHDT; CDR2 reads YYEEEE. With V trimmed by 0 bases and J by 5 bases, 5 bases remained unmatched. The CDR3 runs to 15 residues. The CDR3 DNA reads TGTGCCAGCAGCTTGGCGCGGGGGGGCTATGAGACCCAGTACTTC. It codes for CASSLARGGYETQYF. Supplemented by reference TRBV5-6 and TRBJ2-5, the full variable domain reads DAGVTQSPTHLIKTRGQQVTLRCSPKSGHDTVSWYQQALGQGPQFIFQYYEEEERQRGNFPDRFSGHQFPNYSSELNVNALLLGDSALYLCASSLARGGYETQYFGPGTRLLVL.